The 32 T cell receptor beta chains listed next were all sequenced from one sample in a study of blood T cell repertoires in COVID-19. Libraries were prepared by immunoSEQ multiplex PCR; TCRdb keeps only in-frame clonotypes and omits some of them. In the table there are approximately 480,000 clones, around 90% of which are singletons. The sample taken for sequencing was PBMCs or T cells enriched from blood (not recorded which). Receptors originate from a woman aged 18-30 years who had recovered from COVID-19.

V gene TRBV18 combines with J gene TRBJ2-1; D might be TRBD2 (6 bases). The CDR3 loop spans 16 amino acids. Per the germline V gene, CDR1 is KGHSH and CDR2 is LQKENI. The V end was cut by 3 bases, the J end by 0 bases, with 12 bases between. The CDR3 region has the DNA TGTGCCAGCTCACCGCAGGGACTCACCTCCTACAATGAGCAGTTCTTC. Amino acids: CASSPQGLTSYNEQFF.

The rearrangement uses TRBV4-1 and TRBJ1-5; 8 bases agree with TRBD1. The J segment lost 0 bases and the V segment lost 6 bases, leaving 4 bases of the junction unmatched. CDR1 is MGHRA, CDR2 YSYEKL, per germline. The CDR3 extends over 15 amino acids. The CDR3 sequence is CASRLTGASNQPQHF. In DNA, the CDR3 is TGCGCCAGCAGACTGACAGGGGCTAGCAATCAGCCCCAGCATTTT.

V is TRBV19 and J is TRBJ1-1, with D possibly being TRBD1 (5 bases). This CDR3 is 14 amino acids long. Germline V gives CDR1 LNHDA, CDR2 SQIVND (reference sequence). Between the trimmed V and J ends, which lost 5 bases and 0 bases, there was a span of 10 bases. The CDR3 bases are TGTGCCAGTAGTCCCCCGGGGGTGAACACTGAAGCTTTCTTT. Residues: CASSPPGVNTEAFF.

The chain has TRBV5-1 and TRBJ2-1, with TRBD2 matching over 8 bases. The germline V gene has CDR1 SGHRS and CDR2 YFSETQ. This CDR3 has 15 amino acids. Trimming cost V 4 bases and J 7 bases; bases outside gene matches: 10. CDR3 residues: CASSETGGPGNEQFF. In nucleotides, the CDR3 is TGCGCCAGCAGCGAGACGGGGGGGCCGGGTAATGAGCAGTTCTTC.

The rearrangement links TRBV4-2 to TRBJ1-2; no firm D call. This CDR3 region has 15 residues. V lost 0 bases and J 1 base, leaving 9 bases between the germline ends. CDR1 and CDR2 from the germline V gene are LGHNA and YNFKEQ. CDR3: CASSQDFTVNYGYTF. The CDR3 nucleotides read TGTGCCAGCAGCCAAGATTTCACAGTTAACTATGGCTACACCTTC.

The chain has TRBV5-1 and TRBJ1-2; no reliable D call. V gave up 0 bases and J gave up 6 bases, with 15 bases separating them. Germline loops: CDR1 SGHRS, CDR2 YFSETQ. This CDR3 comprises 15 residues. CDR3 DNA: TGCGCCAGCAGCTTGGACTCTGCGTGGGAGAATGGCTACACCTTC. Its translation: CASSLDSAWENGYTF.

This chain joins TRBV9 and TRBJ1-2, with 11 bases aligning to TRBD1. This CDR3 spans 15 amino acids. Germline trimming cut 0 bases from V and 8 bases from J; bases unmatched to any gene: 6. Germline V gene lookup returns CDR1 SGDLS and CDR2 YYNGEE. CDR3 bases: TGTGCCAGCAGCGTAGGGACAGGGGGCGCAAAGGGCTACACCTTC. Residues: CASSVGTGGAKGYTF.

This chain connects TRBV27 to TRBJ1-4; the D gene is possibly TRBD1 (5 bases). Germline V CDR1 and CDR2: MNHEY, SMNVEV (reference sequence). The CDR3 is 14 amino acids. Trimming cost V 6 bases and J 8 bases, with 16 bases left between them. This CDR3 reads CASSLLGQKEKLFF. CDR3 bases: TGTGCCAGCAGCCTTCTGGGGCAGAAAGAAAAACTGTTTTTT.

The chain employs TRBV2 and TRBJ1-2; 7 nucleotides agree with TRBD1. Germline V gene lookup returns CDR1 SNHLY and CDR2 FYNNEI. The CDR3 spans 13 residues. V shed 6 bases, J shed 6 bases, and the junction held 7 bases outside the gene matches. CDR3 loop: CASSAGTENGYTF. CDR3 DNA sequence: TGTGCCAGCAGCGCCGGGACAGAGAATGGCTACACCTTC.

The chain recombines TRBV7-2 with TRBJ1-4; weak D call: TRBD1 (6 bases). This CDR3 is built from 14 residues. The V end lost 4 bases, the J end lost 5 bases, and 11 bases lay between the germline ends. In germline, CDR1 is SGHTA, CDR2 FQGNSA. Here the CDR3 reads CASSSGALNEKLFF. For the CDR3, the DNA is TGTGCCAGCAGCTCAGGGGCTCTAAATGAAAAACTGTTTTTT.

The chain is built from TRBV10-3 and TRBJ1-1, with D possibly matching TRBD1 (5 bases). The germline V and J ends were trimmed by 7 bases and 6 bases, with 15 bases remaining between them. This CDR3 is built from 13 residues. Looked up from germline, CDR1 is ENHRY and CDR2 is SYGVKD. As DNA, the CDR3 is TGTGCCATCACCCCGGACACCGACGCTGAAGCTTTCTTT. Protein: CAITPDTDAEAFF.

V is TRBV27 and J is TRBJ2-2; 8 nucleotides agree with TRBD1. Germline V gives CDR1 MNHEY, CDR2 SMNVEV (reference sequence). Trimming took 4 bases from V and 6 from J; bases not matched to a gene: 4. The CDR3 contains 14 residues. As DNA, the CDR3 is TGTGCCAGCAGTTCAGACAGGGGCCCCGGGGAGCTGTTTTTT. Amino acids: CASSSDRGPGELFF.

The rearrangement links TRBV3-1 (or the pseudogene TRBV3-2) to TRBJ1-2; no clear D gene. V was trimmed by 2 bases and J by 8 bases, leaving 12 bases between them. The CDR3 is made up of 13 amino acids. The germline V gene has CDR1 LGHDT and CDR2 YNNKEL (reference sequence). The CDR3 DNA sequence: TGTGCCAGCAGCCAATCCCAGGCGGGCGGCTACACCTTC. Residues: CASSQSQAGGYTF.

The rearrangement joins TRBV2 to TRBJ1-1, with D uncertain. CDR3 length: 11 residues. CDR1 is SNHLY, CDR2 FYNNEI, per germline. V lost 5 bases to trimming and J lost 11 bases, with 12 bases between them. This chain's CDR3 is CASSIQDEAFF. CDR3 DNA sequence: TGTGCCAGCAGTATCCAAGATGAGGCTTTCTTT. Variable domain in full (rest from reference TRBV2 and TRBJ1-1): EPEVTQTPSHQVTQMGQEVILRCVPISNHLYFYWYRQILGQKVEFLVSFYNNEISEKSEIFDDQFSVERPDGSNFTLKIRSTKLEDSAMYFCASSIQDEAFFGQGTRLTVV.

The chain joins TRBV6-6 to TRBJ1-3; D uncertain. Germline V gene lookup returns CDR1 MNHNY and CDR2 SVGAGI (reference sequence). This CDR3 spans 12 amino acids. V was pared by 5 bases and J by 2 bases, with 4 bases between. The CDR3 DNA reads as TGTGCCAGCAGTGGGCCTGGAAACACCATATATTTT. Translated, it gives CASSGPGNTIYF.

The gene calls are TRBV28 and TRBJ1-1, with TRBD1 matching 12 bases. After removal of 4 bases from V and 11 bases from J, the junction contained 8 bases not matched to a gene. The CDR3 contains 14 residues. Germline CDR1 reads MDHEN; CDR2 reads SYDVKM. CDR3 sequence reads: CASSSPGQGAQAFF. CDR3 DNA sequence: TGTGCCAGCAGTTCTCCGGGACAGGGGGCGCAGGCTTTCTTT.

The chain links TRBV11-2 to TRBJ1-1, with a weak D call TRBD1 (5 bases). The CDR3 runs to 15 residues. V was trimmed by 3 bases and J by 6 bases, leaving 17 bases between them. Germline V gene sequence: CDR1 SGHAT, CDR2 FQNNGV. The DNA of the CDR3 is TGTGCCAGCAGCTTCGGCAGACGGGGGATCTCTGAAGCTTTCTTT. The encoded protein is CASSFGRRGISEAFF.

The V call is TRBV4-1, the J call TRBJ2-2; TRBD2 might be the D (5 bases). Trimming pared 0 bases from V and 5 bases from J, leaving 13 bases between. Germline V gene sequence: CDR1 MGHRA, CDR2 YSYEKL. CDR3 size: 16 residues. The CDR3 nucleotides read TGCGCCAGCAGCCAAGAAATTGAGGGTGCGACCGGGGAGCTGTTTTTT. Protein: CASSQEIEGATGELFF.

The chain joins TRBV6-5 to TRBJ2-2; the match to TRBD1 covers 7 bases. The germline CDR1 and CDR2 sequences are MNHEY and SVGAGI. The junction had 8 bases not matched to a gene; V was cut back by 6 bases and J by 4 bases. The CDR3 sequence is 15 residues long. CDR3 amino acids: CASRTTGRVTGELFF. For the CDR3, the DNA is TGTGCCAGCAGGACGACAGGGCGGGTCACCGGGGAGCTGTTTTTT.

The chain combines TRBV3-1 (or the pseudogene TRBV3-2) with TRBJ2-4, with D possibly TRBD1 on 6 matching bases. Germline CDR1 LGHDT, CDR2 YNNKEL (reference sequence). Trimming cost V 1 base and J 8 bases, with 15 bases left between them. The CDR3 consists of 15 residues. The CDR3 region has the DNA TGTGCCAGCAGCCAAGGAAGGGCTTCAGGGGACATTCAGTACTTC. Translation gives CASSQGRASGDIQYF.

In its sample, this clone was seen once. The rearrangement joins TRBV10-2 to TRBJ2-7; maybe TRBD2 (7 bases). The CDR3 sequence is 13 residues long. V gave up 6 bases and J gave up 7 bases, with 16 bases separating them. The germline gives CDR1 WSHSY, CDR2 SAAADI. This chain's CDR3 is CASREGGSGEQYF. The CDR3 DNA follows: TGCGCCAGCAGAGAGGGGGGGTCGGGGGAGCAGTACTTC.

This chain links TRBV5-1 with TRBJ1-6; weak D call: TRBD1 (6 bases). Between the trimmed V and J ends, which lost 2 bases and 7 bases, there was a span of 19 bases. This CDR3 comprises 17 residues. Germline V gene data show CDR1 as SGHRS and CDR2 as YFSETQ. CDR3 sequence: CASSFSQGPRPNSPLHF. The CDR3 DNA is TGCGCCAGCAGCTTTTCTCAGGGGCCAAGGCCAAATTCACCCCTCCACTTT.

In its sample, this clone was seen once. V gene TRBV6-5 combines with J gene TRBJ1-1, with 7 nucleotides matching TRBD1. Per germline, CDR1 MNHEY and CDR2 SVGAGI. The CDR3 has 15 amino acids. V trimming: 2 bases; J trimming: 6 bases; junction bases outside the gene matches: 9. As DNA, the CDR3 is TGTGCCAGCAGTTACGCCCCAGGGGGTAACCCTGAAGCTTTCTTT. This codes for CASSYAPGGNPEAFF.

This chain joins TRBV3-1 (or the pseudogene TRBV3-2) and TRBJ1-2; TRBD1 is a possible D gene (6 bases). The CDR3 covers 14 residues. V was shortened by 1 base and J by 5 bases, with 11 bases between the two germline ends. The germline V gene encodes CDR1 LGHDT and CDR2 YNNKEL (reference sequence). This CDR3 reads CASSQAPTGYGYTF. The CDR3 nucleotides read TGTGCCAGCAGCCAAGCGCCCACAGGGTATGGCTACACCTTC.

The genes are TRBV7-9 and TRBJ1-2; D unresolved. This CDR3 has 13 amino acids. V was shortened by 1 base and J by 8 bases, with 11 bases between the two germline ends. Germline V CDR1 and CDR2: SEHNR, FQNEAQ (reference sequence). CDR3 sequence reads: CASSLGQEDGYTF. CDR3 coding DNA: TGTGCCAGCAGCTTAGGGCAGGAAGACGGCTACACCTTC.

The J gene is TRBJ2-1, the V gene TRBV25-1, with 8 positions matching TRBD2. The V gene end was trimmed by 2 bases and the J gene end by 3 bases; junction bases not matched to a gene: 6. Germline V gene lookup returns CDR1 MGHDK and CDR2 SYGVNS. The CDR3 runs 16 residues. The CDR3 is CASSERGGQDYNEQFF. The CDR3 bases are TGTGCCAGCAGTGAACGGGGGGGGCAGGACTACAATGAGCAGTTCTTC. The complete variable domain, with remaining parts taken from reference TRBV25-1 and TRBJ2-1, reads EADIYQTPRYLVIGTGKKITLECSQTMGHDKMYWYQQDPGMELHLIHYSYGVNSTEKGDLSSESTVSRIRTEHFPLTLESARPSHTSQYLCASSERGGQDYNEQFFGPGTRLTVL.

This rearrangement joins TRBV9 to TRBJ1-1, with TRBD1 identical over 9 bases. This CDR3 region has 15 residues. CDR1 is SGDLS and CDR2 is YYNGEE in the germline V gene. V shed 3 bases and J 4 bases; nucleotides not matched to a gene: 7. The CDR3 DNA is TGTGCCAGCAGCGAAACAGGGGGCGAGGTCACTGAAGCTTTCTTT. It yields the protein CASSETGGEVTEAFF.

This sequence joins TRBV7-2 and TRBJ1-6; D unresolved. The CDR3 consists of 12 residues. In germline, CDR1 is SGHTA, CDR2 FQGNSA. The ends were cut back, 4 bases at V and 7 bases at J, with 5 bases in the middle. The CDR3 spells CASSSQNSPLHF. CDR3 nucleotides: TGTGCCAGCAGCTCACAGAATTCACCCCTCCACTTT. The entire variable domain, with the rest obtained from reference TRBV7-2 and TRBJ1-6, is as follows: GAGVSQSPSNKVTEKGKDVELRCDPISGHTALYWYRQSLGQGLEFLIYFQGNSAPDKSGLPSDRFSAERTGGSVSTLTIQRTQQEDSAVYLCASSSQNSPLHFGNGTRLTVT.

V is TRBV12-5 and J is TRBJ1-1, with 7 bases aligning to TRBD1. This CDR3 has 12 residues. The V segment lost 4 bases and the J segment 8 bases; nucleotides outside the gene matches: 4. CDR1 and CDR2 from the germline V gene are LGHNT and FRNRAP. CDR3 in amino acids: CASGWDRREAFF. The CDR3 coding sequence is TGTGCTAGTGGTTGGGACAGACGGGAAGCTTTCTTT. The full variable domain, in which reference TRBV12-5 and TRBJ1-1 provide the parts outside the CDR3, is DARVTQTPRHKVTEMGQEVTMRCQPILGHNTVFWYRQTMMQGLELLAYFRNRAPLDDSGMPKDRFSAEMPDATLATLKIQPSEPRDSAVYFCASGWDRREAFFGQGTRLTVV.

The chain carries TRBV10-3 and TRBJ1-1; possibly TRBD1 for D (5 bases). V lost 0 bases, J lost 5 bases, and 13 bases lay in between. Germline-derived CDR1 and CDR2 are ENHRY and SYGVKD. The CDR3 consists of 15 residues. The CDR3 spells CAISESVREGTEAFF. CDR3 coding DNA: TGTGCCATCAGTGAGTCGGTCAGGGAAGGGACTGAAGCTTTCTTT.

This rearrangement joins TRBV27 to TRBJ2-2; TRBD2 matches at 8 bases. Germline V gene sequence: CDR1 MNHEY, CDR2 SMNVEV (reference sequence). V was clipped by 1 base and J by 4 bases; unmatched bases: 5. This CDR3 has 16 amino acids. CDR3 loop: CASSLFRGGSTGELFF. CDR3 sequence (DNA): TGTGCCAGCAGTTTATTTCGGGGGGGTAGCACCGGGGAGCTGTTTTTT.

J is TRBJ2-7 and V is TRBV7-8, with 8 bases fitting TRBD2. V was pared by 5 bases and J by 3 bases, with 15 bases of the junction left unmatched. In germline, CDR1 is SGHVS, CDR2 FQNEAQ. This CDR3 is 17 amino acids long. CDR3 protein: CASSPQAWGGGYYEQYF. The CDR3 DNA reads TGTGCCAGCAGCCCACAAGCTTGGGGCGGGGGGTACTACGAGCAGTACTTC.